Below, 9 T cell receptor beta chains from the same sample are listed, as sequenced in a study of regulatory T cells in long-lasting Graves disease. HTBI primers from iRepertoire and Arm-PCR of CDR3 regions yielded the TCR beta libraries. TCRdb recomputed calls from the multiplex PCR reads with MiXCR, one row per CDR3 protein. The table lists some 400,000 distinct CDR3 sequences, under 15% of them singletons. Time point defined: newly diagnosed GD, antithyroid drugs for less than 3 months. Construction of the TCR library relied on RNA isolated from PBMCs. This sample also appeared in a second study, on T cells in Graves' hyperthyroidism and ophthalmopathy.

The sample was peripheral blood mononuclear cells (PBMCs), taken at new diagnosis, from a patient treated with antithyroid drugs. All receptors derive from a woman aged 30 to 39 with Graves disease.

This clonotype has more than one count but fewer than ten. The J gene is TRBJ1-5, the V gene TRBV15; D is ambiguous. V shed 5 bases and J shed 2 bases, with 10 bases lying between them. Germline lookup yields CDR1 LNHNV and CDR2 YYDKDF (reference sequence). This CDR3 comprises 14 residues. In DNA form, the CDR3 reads TGTGCCACCAGCCCCTCGTTGGGCAATCAGCCCCAGCATTTT. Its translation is CATSPSLGNQPQHF.

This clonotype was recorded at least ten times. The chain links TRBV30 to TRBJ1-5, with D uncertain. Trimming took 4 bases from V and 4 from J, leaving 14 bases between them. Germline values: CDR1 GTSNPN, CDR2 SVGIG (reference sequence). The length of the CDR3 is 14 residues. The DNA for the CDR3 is TGTGCCTGGAACGAAGGCCCACAGAATCAGCCCCAGCATTTT. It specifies CAWNEGPQNQPQHF.

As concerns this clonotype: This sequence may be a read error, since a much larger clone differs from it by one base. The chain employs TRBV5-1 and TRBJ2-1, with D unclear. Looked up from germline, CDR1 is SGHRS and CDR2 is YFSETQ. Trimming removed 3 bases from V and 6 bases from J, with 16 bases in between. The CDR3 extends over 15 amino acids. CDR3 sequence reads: CASSSPGRSGNEQFF. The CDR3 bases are TGCGCCAGCAGCTCCCCGGGCAGGTCGGGCAATGAGCAGTTCTTC.

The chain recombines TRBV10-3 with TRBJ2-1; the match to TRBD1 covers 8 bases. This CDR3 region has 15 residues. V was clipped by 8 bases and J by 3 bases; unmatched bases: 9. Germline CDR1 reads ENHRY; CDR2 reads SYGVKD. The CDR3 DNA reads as TGTGCCATCTGCCCCGACAGGGGTAACTACAATGAGCAGTTCTTC. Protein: CAICPDRGNYNEQFF.

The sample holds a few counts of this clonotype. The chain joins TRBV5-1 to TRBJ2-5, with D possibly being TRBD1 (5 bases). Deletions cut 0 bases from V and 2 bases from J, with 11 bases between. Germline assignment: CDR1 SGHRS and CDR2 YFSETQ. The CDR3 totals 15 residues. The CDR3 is CASSLARQLQETQYF. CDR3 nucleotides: TGCGCCAGCAGCTTGGCGCGACAGCTACAAGAGACCCAGTACTTC.

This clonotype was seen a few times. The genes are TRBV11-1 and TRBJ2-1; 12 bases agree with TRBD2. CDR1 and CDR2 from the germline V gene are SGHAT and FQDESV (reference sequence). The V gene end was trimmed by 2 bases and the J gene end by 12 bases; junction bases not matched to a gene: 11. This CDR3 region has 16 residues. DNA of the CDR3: TGTGCCAGCAGCTTACTAGCGGGAGGGCGTTTCGGTGGGCAGTTCTTC. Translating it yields CASSLLAGGRFGGQFF.

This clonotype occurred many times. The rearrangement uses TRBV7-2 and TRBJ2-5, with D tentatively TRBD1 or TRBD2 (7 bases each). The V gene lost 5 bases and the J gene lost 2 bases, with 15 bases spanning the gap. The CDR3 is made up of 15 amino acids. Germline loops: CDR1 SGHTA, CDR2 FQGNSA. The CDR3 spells CASSPQGGGQETQYF. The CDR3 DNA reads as TGTGCCAGCAGCCCCCAGGGGGGGGGTCAAGAGACCCAGTACTTC.

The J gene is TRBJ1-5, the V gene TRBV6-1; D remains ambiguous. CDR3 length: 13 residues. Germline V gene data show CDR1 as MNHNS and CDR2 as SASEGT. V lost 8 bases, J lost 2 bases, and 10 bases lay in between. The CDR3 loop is CASLANGNQPQHF. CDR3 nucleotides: TGTGCCAGCCTGGCCAACGGCAATCAGCCCCAGCATTTT.

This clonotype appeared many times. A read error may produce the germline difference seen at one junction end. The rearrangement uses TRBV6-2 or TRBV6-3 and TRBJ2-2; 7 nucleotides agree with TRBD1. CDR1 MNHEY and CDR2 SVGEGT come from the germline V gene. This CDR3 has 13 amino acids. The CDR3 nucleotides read TGCGCCAGCAGTGACAGGGACACCGGGGAGCTGTTTTTT. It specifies CASSDRDTGELFF.